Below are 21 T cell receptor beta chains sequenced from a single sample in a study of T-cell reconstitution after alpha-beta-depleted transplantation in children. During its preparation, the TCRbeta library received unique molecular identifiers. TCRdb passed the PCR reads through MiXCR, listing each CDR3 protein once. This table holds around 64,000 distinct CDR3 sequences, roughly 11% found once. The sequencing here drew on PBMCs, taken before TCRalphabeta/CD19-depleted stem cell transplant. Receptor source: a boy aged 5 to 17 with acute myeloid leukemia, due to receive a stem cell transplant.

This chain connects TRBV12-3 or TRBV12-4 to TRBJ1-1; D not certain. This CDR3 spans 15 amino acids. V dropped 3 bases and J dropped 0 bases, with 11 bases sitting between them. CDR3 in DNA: TGTGCCAGCAGTTTTAGTACACTAATGAACACTGAAGCTTTCTTT. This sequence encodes CASSFSTLMNTEAFF.

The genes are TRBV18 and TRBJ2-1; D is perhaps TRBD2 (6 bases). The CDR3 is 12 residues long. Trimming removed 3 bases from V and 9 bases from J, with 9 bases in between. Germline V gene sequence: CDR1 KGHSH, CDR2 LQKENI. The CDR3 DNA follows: TGTGCCAGCTCACCCGGACTAAGTGAGCAGTTCTTC. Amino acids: CASSPGLSEQFF.

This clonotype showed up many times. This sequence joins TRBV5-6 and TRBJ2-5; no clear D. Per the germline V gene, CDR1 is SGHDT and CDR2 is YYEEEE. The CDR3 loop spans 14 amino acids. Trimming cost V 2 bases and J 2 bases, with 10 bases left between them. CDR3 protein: CASSFPMVQETQYF. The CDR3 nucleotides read TGTGCCAGCAGCTTCCCCATGGTACAAGAGACCCAGTACTTC.

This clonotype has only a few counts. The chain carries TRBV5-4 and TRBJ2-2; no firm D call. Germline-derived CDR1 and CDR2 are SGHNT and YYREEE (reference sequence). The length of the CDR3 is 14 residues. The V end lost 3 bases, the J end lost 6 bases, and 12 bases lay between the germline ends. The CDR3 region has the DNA TGTGCCAGCAGCTCGCCCAGAACAGCCGGGGAGCTGTTTTTT. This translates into CASSSPRTAGELFF.

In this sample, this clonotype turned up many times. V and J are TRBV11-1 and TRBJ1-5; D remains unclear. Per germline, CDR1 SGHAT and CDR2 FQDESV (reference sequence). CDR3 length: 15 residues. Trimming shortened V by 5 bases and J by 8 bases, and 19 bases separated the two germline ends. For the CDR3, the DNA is TGTGCCAGCAGCGCTTCCGGACGCGGAGGAGAGCCCCAGCATTTT. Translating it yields CASSASGRGGEPQHF.

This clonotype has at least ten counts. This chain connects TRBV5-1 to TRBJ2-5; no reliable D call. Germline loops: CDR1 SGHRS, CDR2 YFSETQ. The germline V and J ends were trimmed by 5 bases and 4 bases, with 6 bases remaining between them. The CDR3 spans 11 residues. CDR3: CASRTGETQYF. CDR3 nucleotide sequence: TGCGCCAGCAGAACTGGAGAGACCCAGTACTTC.

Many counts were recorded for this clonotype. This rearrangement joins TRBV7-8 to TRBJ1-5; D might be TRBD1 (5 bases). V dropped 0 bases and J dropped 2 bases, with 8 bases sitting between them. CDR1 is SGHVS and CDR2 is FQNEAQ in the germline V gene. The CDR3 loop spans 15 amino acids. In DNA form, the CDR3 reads TGTGCCAGCAGCTTAGCAAGGGGAGGCAATCAGCCCCAGCATTTT. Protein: CASSLARGGNQPQHF.

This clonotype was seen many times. CDR3 sequence (DNA): TGCAGTGCCACGGACAGGTCCAACTATGGCTACACCTTC. Translated, it gives CSATDRSNYGYTF. This chain connects TRBV20-1 to TRBJ1-2, with TRBD1 identical over 7 bases. V lost 6 bases, J lost 2 bases, and 6 bases stayed unmatched. CDR3 length: 13 residues. The V gene's germline CDR1 is DFQATT and CDR2 SNEGSKA (reference sequence).

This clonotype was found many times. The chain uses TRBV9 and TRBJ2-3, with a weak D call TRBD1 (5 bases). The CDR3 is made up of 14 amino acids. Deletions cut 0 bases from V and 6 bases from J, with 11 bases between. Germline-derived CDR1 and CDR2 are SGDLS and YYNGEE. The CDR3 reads CASSVAAGKDTQYF. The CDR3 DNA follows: TGTGCCAGCAGCGTAGCGGCAGGGAAGGATACGCAGTATTTT.

The CDR3 DNA sequence: TGTGCCAGCAGCTCCCCTGTATACAATGAGCAGTTCTTC. This translates into CASSSPVYNEQFF. The chain uses TRBV7-6 and TRBJ2-1; the D is unclear. The CDR3 runs 13 residues. V was shortened by 4 bases and J by 4 bases, with 8 bases between the two germline ends. CDR1 is SGHVS and CDR2 is FNYEAQ in the germline V gene.

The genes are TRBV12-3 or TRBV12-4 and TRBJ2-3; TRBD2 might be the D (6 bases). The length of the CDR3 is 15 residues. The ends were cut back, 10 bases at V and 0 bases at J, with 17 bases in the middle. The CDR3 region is CATQLTGTSTDTQYF. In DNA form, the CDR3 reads TGTGCCACCCAACTTACCGGGACTAGCACAGATACGCAGTATTTT.

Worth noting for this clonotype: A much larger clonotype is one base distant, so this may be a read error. The CDR3 reads CSVETSGIRETKYF. CDR3 in DNA: TGCAGCGTGGAAACTAGCGGGATCCGAGAGACCAAGTACTTC. The rearrangement joins TRBV29-1 to TRBJ2-5, with TRBD2 matching 10 bases. CDR3 size: 14 residues. Germline values: CDR1 SQVTM, CDR2 ANQGSEA.

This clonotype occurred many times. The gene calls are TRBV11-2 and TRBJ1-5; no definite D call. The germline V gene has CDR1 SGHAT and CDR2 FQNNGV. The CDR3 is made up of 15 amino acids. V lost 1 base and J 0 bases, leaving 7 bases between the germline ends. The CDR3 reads CASSLGPPSNQPQHF. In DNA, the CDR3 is TGTGCCAGCAGCTTAGGTCCTCCTAGCAATCAGCCCCAGCATTTT.

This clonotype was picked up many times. CDR3 in amino acids: CAISEPLAGALHEQFF. The DNA for the CDR3 is TGTGCCATCAGTGAGCCTCTAGCGGGAGCATTGCATGAGCAGTTCTTC. The chain combines TRBV10-3 with TRBJ2-1; the match to TRBD2 covers 10 bases. V lost 2 bases and J lost 8; bases outside the gene matches: 9. The CDR3 totals 16 residues. Germline V CDR1 and CDR2: ENHRY, SYGVKD.

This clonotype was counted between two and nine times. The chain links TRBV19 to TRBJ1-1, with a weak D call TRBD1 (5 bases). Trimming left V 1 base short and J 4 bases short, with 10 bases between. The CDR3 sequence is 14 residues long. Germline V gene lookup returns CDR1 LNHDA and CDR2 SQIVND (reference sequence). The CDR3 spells CASSIGGSFTEAFF. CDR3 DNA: TGTGCCAGTAGTATAGGGGGGTCCTTCACTGAAGCTTTCTTT.

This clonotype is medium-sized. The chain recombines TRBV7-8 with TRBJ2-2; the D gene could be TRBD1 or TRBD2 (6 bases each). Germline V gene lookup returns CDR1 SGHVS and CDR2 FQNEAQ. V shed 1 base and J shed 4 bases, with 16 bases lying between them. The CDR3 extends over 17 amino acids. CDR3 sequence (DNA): TGTGCCAGCAGCTTAGTTTTGGGGGGCGCCGGCACCGGGGAGCTGTTTTTT. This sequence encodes CASSLVLGGAGTGELFF.

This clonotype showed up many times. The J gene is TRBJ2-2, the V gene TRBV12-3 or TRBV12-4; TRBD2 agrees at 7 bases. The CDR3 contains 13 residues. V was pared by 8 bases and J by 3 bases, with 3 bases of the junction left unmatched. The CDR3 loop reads CASLGGDTGELFF. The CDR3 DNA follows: TGTGCCAGCCTGGGGGGGGACACCGGGGAGCTGTTTTTT.

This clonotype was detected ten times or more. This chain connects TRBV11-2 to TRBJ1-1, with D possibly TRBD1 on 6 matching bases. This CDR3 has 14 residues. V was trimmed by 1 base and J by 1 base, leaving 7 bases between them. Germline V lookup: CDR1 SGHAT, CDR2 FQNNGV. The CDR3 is CASSLGTANTEAFF. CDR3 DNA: TGTGCCAGCAGCTTAGGGACAGCGAACACTGAAGCTTTCTTT. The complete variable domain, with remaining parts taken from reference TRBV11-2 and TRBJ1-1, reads EAGVAQSPRYKIIEKRQSVAFWCNPISGHATLYWYQQILGQGPKLLIQFQNNGVVDDSQLPKDRFSAERLKGVDSTLKIQPAKLEDSAVYLCASSLGTANTEAFFGQGTRLTVV.

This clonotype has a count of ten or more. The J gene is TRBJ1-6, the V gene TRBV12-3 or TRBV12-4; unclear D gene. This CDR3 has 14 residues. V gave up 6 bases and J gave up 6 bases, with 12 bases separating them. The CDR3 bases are TGTGCCAGCAGCGAACCAGTTCTTAATTCACCCCTCCACTTT. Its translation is CASSEPVLNSPLHF.

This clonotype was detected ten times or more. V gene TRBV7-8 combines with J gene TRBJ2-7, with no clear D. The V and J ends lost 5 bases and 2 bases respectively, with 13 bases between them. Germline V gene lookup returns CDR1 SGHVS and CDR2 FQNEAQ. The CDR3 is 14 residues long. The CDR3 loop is CASSPSDGTYEQYF. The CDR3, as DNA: TGTGCCAGCAGCCCCTCGGACGGTACCTACGAGCAGTACTTC.

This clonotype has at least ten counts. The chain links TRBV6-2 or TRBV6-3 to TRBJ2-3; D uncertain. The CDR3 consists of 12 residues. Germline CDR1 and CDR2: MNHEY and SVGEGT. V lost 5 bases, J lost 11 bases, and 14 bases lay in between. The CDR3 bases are TGTGCCAGCAGTCTCGACAACTCCAAGCAGTATTTT. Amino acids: CASSLDNSKQYF.